This TCR beta chain was recovered during a study of OX40 agonist ivuxolimab in advanced cancers. The length of the CDR3 is 15 residues. Looked up from germline, CDR1 is SNHLY and CDR2 is FYNNEI. The V end lost 7 bases, the J end lost 5 bases, and 15 bases lay between the germline ends. Generated by immunoSEQ multiplex PCR, the TCRdb table keeps only in-frame clones and is missing some. The data hold over 15,000 clones, with roughly 84% observed a single time. This material consisted of CD4+ or CD8+ T cells sorted from blood, taken in a trial of the OX40 agonist ivuxolimab. The receptor was derived from an adult with an advanced solid tumor such as melanoma, head and neck, liver or kidney cancer. The chain recombines TRBV2 with TRBJ1-6; D gene uncertain. Here the CDR3 reads CASILGRANNSPLHF. The CDR3 DNA reads TGTGCCAGCATCCTGGGGAGGGCTAATAATTCACCCCTCCACTTT.